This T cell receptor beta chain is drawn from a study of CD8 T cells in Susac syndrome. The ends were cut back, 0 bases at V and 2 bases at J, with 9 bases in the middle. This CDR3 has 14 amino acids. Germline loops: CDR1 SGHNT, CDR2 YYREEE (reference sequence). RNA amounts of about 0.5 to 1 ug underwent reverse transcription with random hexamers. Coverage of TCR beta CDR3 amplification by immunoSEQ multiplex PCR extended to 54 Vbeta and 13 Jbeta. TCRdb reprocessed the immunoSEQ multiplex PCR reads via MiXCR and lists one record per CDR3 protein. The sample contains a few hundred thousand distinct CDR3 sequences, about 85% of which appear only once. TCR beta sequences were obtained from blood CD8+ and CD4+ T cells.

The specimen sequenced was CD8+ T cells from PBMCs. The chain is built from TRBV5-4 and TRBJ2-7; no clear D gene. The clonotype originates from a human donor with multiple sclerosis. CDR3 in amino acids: CASSLAKGTYEQYF. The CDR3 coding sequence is TGTGCCAGCAGCTTGGCAAAAGGGACCTACGAGCAGTACTTC.